The next 10 T cell receptor beta chains were all read from a single sample in a study of response to subunit inactivated influenza vaccine. TCRdb re-analysed the RT-PCR reads in MiXCR, keeping a single row per CDR3 protein. The sample consists of around 760,000 distinct CDR3 sequences, approximately 13% of them appearing once. Here the sequenced sample was PBMCs from blood, taken roughly 15 days before vaccination. The origin of the receptors is a man aged 50-59 years who received an inactivated influenza vaccine.

Turning to this clonotype: A read error may be the cause here, since a much bigger clone is one base away. The CDR3 coding sequence is TGTGCCAGCAGAAGAGTAACTGTCCAGGATTCGCAGTATTTT. Translated, it gives CASRRVTVQDSQYF. The chain employs TRBV4-2 and TRBJ2-3; D is undetermined. V dropped 6 bases and J dropped 10 bases, with 20 bases sitting between them. The CDR3 totals 14 residues. Germline-derived CDR1 and CDR2 are LGHNA and YNFKEQ.

The V call is TRBV5-6, the J call TRBJ2-1; tentatively, D is TRBD2 (5 bases). This CDR3 comprises 15 residues. V lost 0 bases and J lost 4, with 11 bases in between. Germline CDR1 and CDR2: SGHDT and YYEEEE. The CDR3 protein is CASSLGVANYNEQFF. CDR3 in DNA: TGTGCCAGCAGCTTGGGGGTAGCGAATTACAATGAGCAGTTCTTC.

This clonotype was counted between two and nine times. At one boundary the junction diverges from the germline segment, which might be a read error. J is TRBJ1-5 and V is TRBV20-1; TRBD1 aligns across 7 bases. Germline V gene sequence: CDR1 DFQATT, CDR2 SNEGSKA (reference sequence). The CDR3 totals 16 residues. CDR3 residues: CSAGDRDNWINQPQHF. The CDR3 region has the DNA TGCAGTGCTGGAGACAGGGACAATTGGATCAATCAGCCCCAGCATTTT.

This clonotype was counted only a few times. V and J are TRBV6-2 or TRBV6-3 and TRBJ2-3; 14 nucleotides line up with TRBD2. Germline-derived CDR1 and CDR2 are MNHEY and SVGEGT. The CDR3 has 17 amino acids. The V segment lost 0 bases and the J segment 5 bases; nucleotides outside the gene matches: 4. CDR3 nucleotides: TGTGCCAGCAGTTACTCCAGGACTAGCGGGGGGCTAGATACGCAGTATTTT. Translating gives CASSYSRTSGGLDTQYF.

The chain combines TRBV29-1 with TRBJ1-1; D is perhaps TRBD1 (6 bases). This CDR3 has 14 amino acids. Germline CDR1 SQVTM, CDR2 ANQGSEA. Trimming left V 0 bases short and J 5 bases short, with 13 bases between. The CDR3, as DNA: TGCAGCGTTGAAGATCTTGGGGGCCCTACTGAAGCTTTCTTT. It yields the protein CSVEDLGGPTEAFF.

This clonotype was counted many times. The chain has TRBV7-3 and TRBJ2-1; 15 bases align to TRBD2. CDR1 is SGHTA and CDR2 is FQGTGA in the germline V gene. The CDR3 has 15 amino acids. J was trimmed by 7 bases and V by 5 bases; bases with no gene match: 3. This chain's CDR3 is CASSTGLAGGNEQFF. The DNA for the CDR3 is TGTGCCAGCAGCACGGGACTAGCGGGAGGTAATGAGCAGTTCTTC.

The gene calls are TRBV28 and TRBJ1-5, with 8 bases matching TRBD1. J gave up 4 bases and V 2 bases, and 4 bases lay outside the gene matches. Per germline, CDR1 MDHEN and CDR2 SYDVKM. This CDR3 region has 15 residues. The DNA for the CDR3 is TGTGCCAGCAGTTTACCAGGGGGCGCGAATCAGCCCCAGCATTTT. Encoded protein: CASSLPGGANQPQHF.

The chain couples TRBV10-3 to TRBJ1-4; 7 nucleotides line up with TRBD1. The germline V gene has CDR1 ENHRY and CDR2 SYGVKD. The V gene end was trimmed by 6 bases and the J gene end by 8 bases; junction bases not matched to a gene: 3. The CDR3 runs 12 residues. The DNA of the CDR3 is TGTGCCATCAGAAGGGACAGAGAAAAACTGTTTTTT. This encodes CAIRRDREKLFF.

This clonotype occurred a few times. V and J are TRBV7-9 and TRBJ2-5; D not certain. This CDR3 region has 14 residues. Germline CDR1 and CDR2: SEHNR and FQNEAQ (reference sequence). Trimming cost V 2 bases and J 2 bases, with 9 bases left between them. The CDR3: CASSLLTHQETQYF. CDR3 in DNA: TGTGCCAGCAGCTTATTGACACATCAAGAGACCCAGTACTTC.

This clonotype occurred once. One junction end disagrees with the germline gene, perhaps due to a read error. This rearrangement joins TRBV10-1 to TRBJ2-7; 10 bases match TRBD1. Looked up from germline, CDR1 is WNHNN and CDR2 is SYGVQD (reference sequence). The CDR3 runs 14 residues. This CDR3 reads CASNQDRGMYEQHF. The CDR3 bases are TGCGCCAGCAATCAGGACAGGGGGATGTACGAGCAGCACTTC.